The entry below gives a single TCR beta chain sequence along with its context. This entry comes from a study of OX40 agonist ivuxolimab in advanced cancers. CDR1 and CDR2 from the germline V gene are SGHVS and FNYEAQ. This CDR3 is built from 15 residues. V dropped 5 bases and J dropped 3; count of bases not matched to a gene: 6. Libraries were prepared by immunoSEQ multiplex PCR; TCRdb keeps only in-frame clonotypes and omits some of them. The sample has fewer than 80,000 clones; approximately 89% are singletons. The sequence was obtained from an adult with an advanced solid tumor such as melanoma, head and neck, liver or kidney cancer. The chain recombines TRBV7-6 with TRBJ2-1; 8 nucleotides match TRBD2. The sample here was CD4+ or CD8+ T cells sorted from blood, taken in a trial of the OX40 agonist ivuxolimab. The CDR3 sequence: CASSRSGGDYNEQFF. CDR3 DNA sequence: TGTGCCAGCAGCAGAAGCGGGGGCGACTACAATGAGCAGTTCTTC.